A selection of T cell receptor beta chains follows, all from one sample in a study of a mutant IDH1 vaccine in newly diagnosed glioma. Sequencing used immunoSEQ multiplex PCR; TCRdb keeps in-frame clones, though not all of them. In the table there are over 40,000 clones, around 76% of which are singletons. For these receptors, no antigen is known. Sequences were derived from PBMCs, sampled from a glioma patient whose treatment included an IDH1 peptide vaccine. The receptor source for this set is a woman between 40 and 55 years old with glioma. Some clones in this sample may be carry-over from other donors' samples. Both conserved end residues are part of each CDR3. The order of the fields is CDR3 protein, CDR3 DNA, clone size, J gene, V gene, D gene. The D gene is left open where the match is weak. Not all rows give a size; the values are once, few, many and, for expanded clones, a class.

cdr3_aa: CASSLEPVNYGYTF
cdr3_nt: TGCGCCAGCAGCTTGGAGCCAGTTAACTATGGCTACACCTTC
clone_size: .
j_call: TRBJ1-2
v_call: TRBV5-1
d_call: .

cdr3_aa: CASSWGGTGVDEQYF
cdr3_nt: TGTGCCAGCAGCTGGGGGGGGACAGGGGTCGACGAGCAGTACTTC
clone_size: .
j_call: TRBJ2-7
v_call: TRBV5-6
d_call: TRBD1

cdr3_aa: CASSLSGREKLFF
cdr3_nt: TGTGCCAGCAGTTTATCGGGGCGCGAAAAACTGTTTTTT
clone_size: .
j_call: TRBJ1-4
v_call: TRBV27
d_call: .

cdr3_aa: CATSSESWYEQYF
cdr3_nt: TGTGCCACCAGCAGTGAATCATGGTACGAGCAGTACTTC
clone_size: .
j_call: TRBJ2-7
v_call: TRBV15
d_call: .

cdr3_aa: CASKQTNGYTF
cdr3_nt: TGTGCCAGCAAGCAAACGAATGGCTACACCTTC
clone_size: .
j_call: TRBJ1-2
v_call: TRBV6-5
d_call: .

cdr3_aa: CASSQDPRLMSTDTQYF
cdr3_nt: TGTGCCAGCAGCCAAGATCCCAGACTCATGAGCACAGATACGCAGTATTTT
clone_size: few
j_call: TRBJ2-3
v_call: TRBV14
d_call: .

cdr3_aa: CASSSLYEQYF
cdr3_nt: TGTGCCAGCAGTTCCCTCTACGAGCAGTACTTC
clone_size: .
j_call: TRBJ2-7
v_call: TRBV6-5
d_call: .

cdr3_aa: CASSYGTFTFGELFF
cdr3_nt: TGTGCCAGCAGTTATGGGACCTTTACGTTTGGGGAGCTGTTTTTT
clone_size: .
j_call: TRBJ2-2
v_call: TRBV6-5
d_call: .

cdr3_aa: CASSHLGLQGGETEAFF
cdr3_nt: TGTGCCAGCAGCCATTTAGGGTTACAGGGAGGAGAGACTGAAGCTTTCTTT
clone_size: medium-sized
j_call: TRBJ1-1
v_call: TRBV28
d_call: .

cdr3_aa: CASSLGAVHNEQFF
cdr3_nt: TGTGCCAGCAGCTTAGGCGCAGTTCACAATGAGCAGTTCTTC
clone_size: .
j_call: TRBJ2-1
v_call: TRBV7-2
d_call: .